The next 4 T cell receptor beta chains were all read from a single sample in a study of T cells in Graves' hyperthyroidism and ophthalmopathy (dated by TCRdb to about 2019). Library generation was performed with multiplex PCR. Sequencer: Illumina HiSeq 2000. The TCR beta CDR3 regions were amplified from RNA transcripts. For the first round of RT-PCR on the TCR CDR3, the HTBI primer set was used together with the Qiagen OneStep RT-PCR kit. TCRdb reanalyzed the raw reads on its own, using fastp at Q25 for trimming and MiXCR for clone calling, and kept in-frame beta chains. Here each entry gathers all rows of one CDR3 protein and keeps the most common genes and DNA. The sample includes 600,000 to 650,000 distinct CDR3 sequences, with about a fifth observed a single time. The ten largest clones take up 34% of the sample. The sample was blood. The receptors derive from a man aged 30 to 45 with Graves' ophthalmopathy.

The table lists this clonotype with many counts. The CDR3 nucleotides are TGTGCCAGCTCACCTAGGACACCTAACACCGGGGAGCTGTTTTTT. Its protein is CASSPRTPNTGELFF. This rearrangement joins TRBV18 to TRBJ2-2; possible D gene TRBD1, 5 bases. CDR1 KGHSH and CDR2 LQKENI come from the germline V gene. The CDR3 consists of 15 residues. With 3 bases removed from V and 2 bases from J, the gap between germline ends came to 10 bases.

Only a few counts were recorded for this clonotype. The chain has TRBV7-9 and TRBJ2-3; perhaps TRBD2 as D (6 bases). V lost 5 bases to trimming and J lost 3 bases, with 9 bases between them. CDR3 length: 13 amino acids. CDR1 and CDR2 from the germline V gene are SEHNR and FQNEAQ (reference sequence). The CDR3 region has the DNA TGTGCCAGCAGCCAGGGACTTACAGATACGCAGTATTTT. This encodes CASSQGLTDTQYF.

In the case of this clonotype: One junction end disagrees with the germline gene, perhaps due to a read error. The V gene is TRBV6-1, the J gene TRBJ2-1, with 7 positions matching TRBD2. The V gene's germline CDR1 is MNHNS and CDR2 SASEGT. The CDR3 sequence is 15 residues long. CDR3 protein: CASTSLREVYNEKFF. CDR3 bases: TGTGCCAGCACCTCCCTCCGGGAGGTTTACAATGAGAAGTTCTTC.

The chain employs TRBV28 and TRBJ2-7; 7 bases match TRBD1. CDR3 size: 14 residues. Germline CDR1 reads MDHEN; CDR2 reads SYDVKM. J was trimmed by 5 bases and V by 5 bases; bases with no gene match: 9. The CDR3 nucleotides read TGTGCCAGCAGTCCGCGACAGGGTCGCCACGAGCAGTACTTC. This sequence encodes CASSPRQGRHEQYF.